Each of the 23 T cell receptor beta chains below was sequenced from the same sample in a study of T cell responses to AZD1222 COVID-19 vaccine. Some clones are missing from TCRdb's copy, which holds only in-frame ones; the method was immunoSEQ multiplex PCR. This table has 100,000 to 150,000 clones, 85% to 95% appearing once. The material sequenced was peripheral blood, taken on day 0 of AZD1222 vaccination. The receptors were gathered from an adult in good health.

The chain has TRBV6-1 and TRBJ1-5; 9 nucleotides agree with TRBD1. This CDR3 has 16 residues. The V and J ends lost 4 bases and 7 bases, in that order; junction bases with no gene match: 11. CDR1 and CDR2 (germline): MNHNS, SASEGT. The chain's CDR3 is CASSGTGAGFVQPQHF. CDR3 nucleotide sequence: TGTGCCAGCAGTGGGACAGGGGCGGGTTTTGTGCAGCCCCAGCATTTT.

V and J are TRBV3-1 (or the pseudogene TRBV3-2) and TRBJ1-1, with D perhaps TRBD1 (5 bases). V shed 1 base and J shed 4 bases, with 10 bases lying between them. The CDR3 covers 14 residues. The germline V gene has CDR1 LGHDT and CDR2 YNNKEL (reference sequence). CDR3 coding DNA: TGTGCCAGCAGCCAAGGCGGGGCTACCACTGAAGCTTTCTTT. This codes for CASSQGGATTEAFF.

The rearrangement links TRBV4-1 to TRBJ2-7; D is uncertain. V was cut by 1 base and J by 1 base, with 11 bases left in between. Germline V lookup: CDR1 MGHRA, CDR2 YSYEKL. This CDR3 has 15 amino acids. The chain's CDR3 is CASSQAGSFSYEQYF. DNA of the CDR3: TGCGCCAGCAGCCAAGCCGGGTCCTTTTCCTACGAGCAGTACTTC.

The J gene is TRBJ2-7, the V gene TRBV3-1 (or the pseudogene TRBV3-2), with a weak D call TRBD2 (5 bases). V was shortened by 1 base and J by 3 bases, with 7 bases between the two germline ends. This CDR3 comprises 13 residues. Germline CDR1 and CDR2: LGHDT and YNNKEL (reference sequence). CDR3 sequence reads: CASSQVGNYEQYF. The CDR3, as DNA: TGTGCCAGCAGCCAAGTCGGGAACTACGAGCAGTACTTC.

This chain joins TRBV6-2 or TRBV6-3 and TRBJ2-3; 8 nucleotides match TRBD2. V lost 2 bases and J lost 2; bases outside the gene matches: 3. CDR3 length equals 15 residues. Germline V gene sequence: CDR1 MNHEY, CDR2 SVGEGT. The CDR3 bases are TGTGCCAGCAGTTACGGGACTAGTACCACAGATACGCAGTATTTT. This translates into CASSYGTSTTDTQYF.

The chain is built from TRBV6-2 or TRBV6-3 and TRBJ1-5; perhaps TRBD1 as D (6 bases). The CDR3 consists of 17 residues. Trimming took off 4 bases at V and 5 bases at J, with 21 bases between the two ends. CDR1 is MNHEY, CDR2 SVGEGT, per germline. The CDR3 DNA reads TGTGCCAGCAGTTCTCTCACCGGGACAAAGACCGATCAGCCCCAGCATTTT. Its protein product is CASSSLTGTKTDQPQHF.

V gene TRBV10-1 combines with J gene TRBJ1-2; D perhaps matches TRBD1 (6 bases). The CDR3 is 17 residues long. The germline V gene has CDR1 WNHNN and CDR2 SYGVQD (reference sequence). The V and J ends lost 3 bases and 1 base respectively, with 18 bases between them. The DNA for the CDR3 is TGCGCCAGCAGTGATGTTCGCGGCAGGGGTCTTAACTATGGCTACACCTTC. It encodes CASSDVRGRGLNYGYTF.

The chain links TRBV18 to TRBJ2-7; no firm D call. Germline lookup yields CDR1 KGHSH and CDR2 LQKENI. V lost 6 bases to trimming and J lost 0 bases, with 12 bases between them. The CDR3 runs to 14 residues. In nucleotides, the CDR3 is TGTGCCAGCTCTACCAACTGGGACTCCTACGAGCAGTACTTC. This gives the protein CASSTNWDSYEQYF. The full variable domain, with the rest looked up from reference TRBV18 and TRBJ2-7, is NAGVMQNPRHLVRRRGQEARLRCSPMKGHSHVYWYRQLPEEGLKFMVYLQKENIIDESGMPKERFSAEFPKEGPSILRIQQVVRGDSAAYFCASSTNWDSYEQYFGPGTRLTVT.

The gene calls are TRBV30 and TRBJ2-2, with D perhaps given as TRBD1 or TRBD2 (5 bases each). Germline lookup yields CDR1 GTSNPN and CDR2 SVGIG (reference sequence). Trimming took off 3 bases at V and 3 bases at J, with 5 bases between the two ends. The CDR3 is made up of 12 amino acids. The CDR3 loop reads CAWRGDTGELFF. The CDR3 DNA follows: TGTGCCTGGAGGGGGGACACCGGGGAGCTGTTTTTT.

The chain employs TRBV3-1 (or the pseudogene TRBV3-2) and TRBJ1-6; D call uncertain. Trimming stripped 0 bases from V and 1 base from J, with 7 bases between. This CDR3 has 16 amino acids. Germline CDR1 and CDR2: LGHDT and YNNKEL (reference sequence). The CDR3 DNA is TGTGCCAGCAGCCAAGATAGGATTTCCTATAATTCACCCCTCCACTTT. Amino acid sequence: CASSQDRISYNSPLHF.

V usage is TRBV3-1 (or the pseudogene TRBV3-2) and J usage is TRBJ2-5; TRBD2 matches 11 bases. The trim removed 4 bases at V and 4 bases at J, leaving 2 bases unmatched. CDR1 LGHDT and CDR2 YNNKEL come from the germline V gene (reference sequence). This CDR3 contains 14 residues. In nucleotides, the CDR3 is TGTGCCAGCAGCCGGGGGACTAGCGGAGAGACCCAGTACTTC. This sequence encodes CASSRGTSGETQYF.

V gene TRBV9 combines with J gene TRBJ2-7; D possibly corresponds to TRBD2 (6 bases). The CDR3 consists of 14 residues. V was trimmed by 0 bases and J by 3 bases, leaving 10 bases between them. Germline CDR1 and CDR2: SGDLS and YYNGEE. The CDR3 loop reads CASSVAGGGYEQYF. The CDR3 DNA is TGTGCCAGCAGCGTAGCCGGGGGAGGCTACGAGCAGTACTTC. The entire variable domain, with the rest obtained from reference TRBV9 and TRBJ2-7, is as follows: DSGVTQTPKHLITATGQRVTLRCSPRSGDLSVYWYQQSLDQGLQFLIQYYNGEERAKGNILERFSAQQFPDLHSELNLSSLELGDSALYFCASSVAGGGYEQYFGPGTRLTVT.

This clone was counted once. Sequence at one end of the junction differs from germline and may be a read error. The chain carries TRBV9 and TRBJ2-5; D possibly corresponds to TRBD2 (5 bases). The CDR3 is 14 residues long. The germline V gene encodes CDR1 SGDLS and CDR2 YYNGEE. The CDR3 nucleotides are TGTGCCAGCAGCGTAGCCGGACGGGAAGAGACTCAGTACTTC. Its translation: CASSVAGREETQYF.

The V gene is TRBV5-6, the J gene TRBJ1-1, with 7 bases fitting TRBD1. In germline, CDR1 is SGHDT, CDR2 YYEEEE. The CDR3 is 13 amino acids. After removal of 5 bases from V and 4 bases from J, the junction contained 5 bases not matched to a gene. CDR3 in amino acids: CASSSTGFTEAFF. The CDR3 nucleotides are TGTGCCAGCAGTTCGACAGGGTTCACTGAAGCTTTCTTT.

This rearrangement joins TRBV2 to TRBJ1-2; D not resolved. Germline CDR1 reads SNHLY; CDR2 reads FYNNEI. The CDR3 is made up of 12 amino acids. The V end lost 7 bases, the J end lost 8 bases, and 14 bases lay between the germline ends. Here the CDR3 DNA reads TGTGCCAGCAACGCCTGGGCCCAGGGCTACACCTTC. This translates into CASNAWAQGYTF. Using reference TRBV2 and TRBJ1-2 for the parts outside the CDR3, the full variable domain is EPEVTQTPSHQVTQMGQEVILRCVPISNHLYFYWYRQILGQKVEFLVSFYNNEISEKSEIFDDQFSVERPDGSNFTLKIRSTKLEDSAMYFCASNAWAQGYTFGSGTRLTVV.

The chain uses TRBV28 and TRBJ1-2; D gene unclear. The CDR3 runs 13 residues. Trimming shortened V by 8 bases and J by 0 bases, and 10 bases separated the two germline ends. Germline assignment: CDR1 MDHEN and CDR2 SYDVKM. The CDR3, as DNA: TGTGCCAGCCGATCCAGGACTAACTATGGCTACACCTTC. Translated, it gives CASRSRTNYGYTF.

V and J are TRBV5-1 and TRBJ2-7; the D is unclear. V lost 0 bases and J lost 0, with 10 bases in between. Germline V gene sequence: CDR1 SGHRS, CDR2 YFSETQ. The CDR3 has 15 amino acids. CDR3 sequence (DNA): TGCGCCAGCAGCTTGGGGCCGGAAAGCTCCTACGAGCAGTACTTC. Its translation is CASSLGPESSYEQYF.

This clone has a single count. The chain links TRBV9 to TRBJ2-2, with D tentatively TRBD2 (5 bases). The germline V and J ends were trimmed by 3 bases and 6 bases, with 12 bases remaining between them. This CDR3 region has 14 residues. Germline-derived CDR1 and CDR2 are SGDLS and YYNGEE. CDR3 sequence reads: CASSDQTEAGELFF. Written as DNA, the CDR3 is TGTGCCAGCAGCGACCAGACGGAGGCCGGGGAGCTGTTTTTT.

The rearrangement links TRBV7-2 to TRBJ2-7, with TRBD2 matching over 9 bases. The germline CDR1 and CDR2 sequences are SGHTA and FQGNSA. With 4 bases clipped from V and 2 bases from J, the junction kept 3 bases outside the gene matches. The CDR3 has 14 amino acids. In DNA form, the CDR3 reads TGTGCCAGCAGCTCCGGGACTAGCACCTACGAGCAGTACTTC. Translated: CASSSGTSTYEQYF.

V is TRBV15 and J is TRBJ2-7; D may correspond to TRBD1 or TRBD2 (6 bases each). Germline CDR1 LNHNV, CDR2 YYDKDF (reference sequence). The CDR3 length is 13 residues. V was clipped by 0 bases and J by 9 bases, with 12 bases between them. CDR3 sequence reads: CATSRDTGAGQYF. CDR3 DNA sequence: TGTGCCACCAGCAGAGATACGGGGGCCGGGCAGTACTTC.

The V call is TRBV11-3, the J call TRBJ1-4, with D maybe TRBD1 (5 bases). CDR3 length: 18 amino acids. The V and J ends lost 1 base and 7 bases respectively, with 22 bases between them. Germline CDR1 and CDR2: SGHNT and YENEEA. CDR3 sequence reads: CASSLASDFRDRPEKLFF. CDR3 bases: TGTGCCAGCAGCTTAGCATCTGATTTTAGGGACCGCCCTGAAAAACTGTTTTTT. The complete variable domain, with remaining parts taken from reference TRBV11-3 and TRBJ1-4, reads EAGVVQSPRYKIIEKKQPVAFWCNPISGHNTLYWYLQNLGQGPELLIRYENEEAVDDSQLPKDRFSAERLKGVDSTLKIQPAELGDSAVYLCASSLASDFRDRPEKLFFGSGTQLSVL.

The V and J genes are TRBV28 and TRBJ2-7; the match to TRBD1 covers 9 bases. Looked up from germline, CDR1 is MDHEN and CDR2 is SYDVKM. J gave up 6 bases and V 6 bases, and 3 bases lay outside the gene matches. The CDR3 consists of 12 residues. CDR3 amino acids: CASRATGGEQYF. CDR3 in DNA: TGTGCCAGCAGGGCGACAGGGGGCGAGCAGTACTTC.

The CDR3 sequence: CASSPPGSLRTEAFF. CDR3 nucleotides: TGTGCCAGCAGTCCGCCCGGGAGTCTCCGCACTGAAGCTTTCTTT. The chain couples TRBV28 to TRBJ1-1; D uncertain. This CDR3 has 15 residues. V lost 5 bases, J lost 4 bases, and 17 bases lay in between. Germline V gene lookup returns CDR1 MDHEN and CDR2 SYDVKM.